The entry that follows covers one T cell receptor beta chain sequence. Template: tumor biopsy or peripheral blood genomic DNA, roughly 600-6,004 ng per sample. This specimen belongs to a study of T cells in tumors after PD-1 blockade. For the study at large: Patients had no prior checkpoint blockade, systemic immunosuppressants, or anti-cancer therapy within 4 weeks. Daily vismodegib 150 mg continued in a subset of anti-PD-1-treated patients. On average, peripheral blood gave 100,000 to 140,000 TCR templates and around 40,000 unique clonotypes.

Sequencing was performed with immunoSEQ multiplex PCR; in TCRdb, only in-frame clones are kept and a portion is missing. Of 20,000 to 25,000 clones in the sample, around 80% are singletons; the top ten hold over 20%. The clonotype comes from a human donor with basal cell carcinoma. The starting material was PBMCs, obtained before anti-PD-1 treatment.

The CDR3 nucleotides are TGCAGCGGGGGGGGAAGGCATGAGCAGTTCTTC. Its protein product is CSGGGRHEQFF. The rearrangement uses TRBV29-1 and TRBJ2-1; 7 bases are a match to TRBD2. The CDR3 sequence is 11 residues long. CDR1 SQVTM and CDR2 ANQGSEA come from the germline V gene. With 7 bases clipped from V and 8 bases from J, the junction kept 5 bases outside the gene matches.